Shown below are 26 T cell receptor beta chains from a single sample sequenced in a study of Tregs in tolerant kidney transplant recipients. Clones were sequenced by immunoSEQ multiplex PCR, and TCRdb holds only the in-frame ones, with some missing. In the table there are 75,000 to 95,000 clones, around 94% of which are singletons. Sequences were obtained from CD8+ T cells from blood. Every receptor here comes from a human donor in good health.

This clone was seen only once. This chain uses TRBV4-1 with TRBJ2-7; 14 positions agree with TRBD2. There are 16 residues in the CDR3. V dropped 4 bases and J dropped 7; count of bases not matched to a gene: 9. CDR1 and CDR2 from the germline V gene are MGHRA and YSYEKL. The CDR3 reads CASSPLGTSGSVEQYF. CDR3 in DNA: TGCGCCAGCAGCCCTTTAGGGACTAGCGGGAGTGTTGAGCAGTACTTC.

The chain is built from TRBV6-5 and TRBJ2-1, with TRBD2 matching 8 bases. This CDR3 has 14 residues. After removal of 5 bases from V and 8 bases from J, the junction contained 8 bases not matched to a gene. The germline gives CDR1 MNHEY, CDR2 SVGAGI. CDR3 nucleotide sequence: TGTGCCAGCAGTCTGGGACTAGGAGGGGATGAGCAGTTCTTC. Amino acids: CASSLGLGGDEQFF.

This CDR3 is CASLLGAGEQYF. The CDR3 nucleotides read TGTGCCAGCCTTTTGGGGGCAGGCGAGCAGTACTTC. This chain connects TRBV5-8 to TRBJ2-7; weak D call: TRBD1 (6 bases). V lost 7 bases to trimming and J lost 6 bases, with 14 bases between them. Germline values: CDR1 SGHTS, CDR2 YDEGEE. The CDR3 contains 12 residues.

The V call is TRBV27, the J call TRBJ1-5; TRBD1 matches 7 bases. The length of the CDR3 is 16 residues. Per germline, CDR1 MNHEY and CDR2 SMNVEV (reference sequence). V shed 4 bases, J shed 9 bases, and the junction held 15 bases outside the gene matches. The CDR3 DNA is TGTGCCAGCAGTTATGGGACGACAGGGCCGAGTGGGCCCCAGCATTTT. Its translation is CASSYGTTGPSGPQHF.

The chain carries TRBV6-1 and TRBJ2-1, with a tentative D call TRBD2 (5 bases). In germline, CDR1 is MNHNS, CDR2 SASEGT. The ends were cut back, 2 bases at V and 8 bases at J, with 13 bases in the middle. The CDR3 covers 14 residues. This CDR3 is CASSERWELDEQFF. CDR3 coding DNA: TGTGCCAGCAGTGAACGGTGGGAGTTGGATGAGCAGTTCTTC.

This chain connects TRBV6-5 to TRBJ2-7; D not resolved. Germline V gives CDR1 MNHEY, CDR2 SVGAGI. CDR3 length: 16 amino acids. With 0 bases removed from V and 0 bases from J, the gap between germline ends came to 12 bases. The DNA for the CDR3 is TGTGCCAGCAGTTACTCGGTTGGGCAGAGCTCCTACGAGCAGTACTTC. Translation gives CASSYSVGQSSYEQYF.

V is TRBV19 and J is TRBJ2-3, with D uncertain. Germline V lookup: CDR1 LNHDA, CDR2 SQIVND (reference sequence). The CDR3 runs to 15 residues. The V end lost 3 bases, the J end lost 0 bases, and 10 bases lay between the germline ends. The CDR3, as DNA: TGTGCCAGTAGTATCTGGCTAACTAGCACAGATACGCAGTATTTT. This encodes CASSIWLTSTDTQYF. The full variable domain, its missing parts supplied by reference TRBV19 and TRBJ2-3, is DGGITQSPKYLFRKEGQNVTLSCEQNLNHDAMYWYRQDPGQGLRLIYYSQIVNDFQKGDIAEGYSVSREKKESFPLTVTSAQKNPTAFYLCASSIWLTSTDTQYFGPGTRLTVL.

The CDR3 DNA reads as TGTGCCAGCAGTCCCTTTAACGTTAATGAGCAGTTCTTC. Encoded protein: CASSPFNVNEQFF. V is TRBV27 and J is TRBJ2-1, with D uncertain. The CDR3 is 13 residues long. V was trimmed by 5 bases and J by 7 bases, leaving 12 bases between them. Germline-derived CDR1 and CDR2 are MNHEY and SMNVEV (reference sequence).

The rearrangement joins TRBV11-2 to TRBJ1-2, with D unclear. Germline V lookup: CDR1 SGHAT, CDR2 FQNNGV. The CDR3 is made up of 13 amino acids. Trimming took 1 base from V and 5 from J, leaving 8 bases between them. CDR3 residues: CASSLGAWYGYTF. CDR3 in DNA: TGTGCCAGCAGCTTAGGGGCTTGGTATGGCTACACCTTC.

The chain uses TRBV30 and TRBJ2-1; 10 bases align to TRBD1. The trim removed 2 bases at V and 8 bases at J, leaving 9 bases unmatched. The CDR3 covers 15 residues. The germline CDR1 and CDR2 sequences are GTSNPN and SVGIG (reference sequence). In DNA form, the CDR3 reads TGTGCCTGGAGTTTCCGGGACAGGGGTTTCCATGAGCAGTTCTTC. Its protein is CAWSFRDRGFHEQFF.

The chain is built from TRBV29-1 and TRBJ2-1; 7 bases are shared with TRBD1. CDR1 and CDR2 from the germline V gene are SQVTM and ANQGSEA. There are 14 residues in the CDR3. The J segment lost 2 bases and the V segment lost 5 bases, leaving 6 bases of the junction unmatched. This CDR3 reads CSVNDRVAYNEQFF. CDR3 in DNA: TGCAGCGTTAACGACAGGGTGGCCTACAATGAGCAGTTCTTC.

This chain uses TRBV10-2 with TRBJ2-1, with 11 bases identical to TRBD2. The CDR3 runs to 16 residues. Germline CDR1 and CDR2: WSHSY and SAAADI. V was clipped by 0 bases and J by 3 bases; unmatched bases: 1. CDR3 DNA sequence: TGCGCCAGCAGTGAGTCGGGACTAGCGGTCTACAATGAGCAGTTCTTC. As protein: CASSESGLAVYNEQFF.

This CDR3 is CASRGTSGRVYEQYF. The CDR3 nucleotides are TGTGCCAGCAGGGGAACTAGCGGGAGGGTCTACGAGCAGTACTTC. The chain joins TRBV2 to TRBJ2-7; 13 bases fit TRBD2. V lost 6 bases and J lost 3; bases outside the gene matches: 5. Germline-derived CDR1 and CDR2 are SNHLY and FYNNEI. The CDR3 is made up of 15 amino acids.

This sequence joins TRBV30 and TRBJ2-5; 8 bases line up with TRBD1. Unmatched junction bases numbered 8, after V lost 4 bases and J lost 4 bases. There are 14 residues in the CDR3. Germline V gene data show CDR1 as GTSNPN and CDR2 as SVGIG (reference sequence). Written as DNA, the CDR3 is TGTGCCTGGACCTTTGGACAGGGTGGAGAGACCCAGTACTTC. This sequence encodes CAWTFGQGGETQYF.

This CDR3 is CASSHSSGRARDNEQFF. The CDR3 DNA reads as TGTGCCAGCAGCCACTCTAGCGGGAGGGCCCGAGACAATGAGCAGTTCTTC. The chain uses TRBV11-3 and TRBJ2-1; 12 bases map to TRBD2. Losses at the gene ends were 5 bases for V and 5 bases for J; bases not matched to a gene: 10. The germline V gene encodes CDR1 SGHNT and CDR2 YENEEA. The CDR3 is 17 amino acids.

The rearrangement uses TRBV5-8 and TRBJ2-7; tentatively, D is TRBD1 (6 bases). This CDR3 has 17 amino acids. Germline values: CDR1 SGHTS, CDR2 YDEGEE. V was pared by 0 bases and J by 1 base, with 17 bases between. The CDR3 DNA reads TGTGCCAGCAGCTTGGGCAGTACAGGGACAAAATCCTACGAGCAGTACTTC. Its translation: CASSLGSTGTKSYEQYF.

CDR3 amino acids: CASSETEYQETQYF. The CDR3 DNA sequence: TGTGCCAGCAGTGAGACGGAGTACCAAGAGACCCAGTACTTC. This sequence joins TRBV27 and TRBJ2-5; no clear D. V was trimmed by 5 bases and J by 0 bases, leaving 10 bases between them. CDR3 length: 14 residues. CDR1 and CDR2 (germline): MNHEY, SMNVEV (reference sequence).

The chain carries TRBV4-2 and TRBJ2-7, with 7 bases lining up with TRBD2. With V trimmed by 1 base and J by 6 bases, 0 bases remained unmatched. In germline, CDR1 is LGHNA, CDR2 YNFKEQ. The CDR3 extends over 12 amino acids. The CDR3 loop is CASSQGGSEQYF. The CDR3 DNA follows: TGTGCCAGCAGCCAAGGCGGGAGCGAGCAGTACTTC.

The CDR3 DNA is TGTGCCAGCACAGACGGGAAGAAATCCGGGGAGCTGTTTTTT. Protein sequence: CASTDGKKSGELFF. The chain has TRBV2 and TRBJ2-2; TRBD2 might be the D (5 bases). This CDR3 spans 14 amino acids. The V and J ends lost 7 bases and 6 bases respectively, with 15 bases between them. Germline CDR1 and CDR2: SNHLY and FYNNEI. Full variable domain (missing parts from reference TRBV2 and TRBJ2-2): EPEVTQTPSHQVTQMGQEVILRCVPISNHLYFYWYRQILGQKVEFLVSFYNNEISEKSEIFDDQFSVERPDGSNFTLKIRSTKLEDSAMYFCASTDGKKSGELFFGEGSRLTVL.

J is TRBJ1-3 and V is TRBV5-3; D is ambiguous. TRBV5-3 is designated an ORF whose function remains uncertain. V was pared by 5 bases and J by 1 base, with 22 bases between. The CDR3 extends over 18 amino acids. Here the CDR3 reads CARRTADGSRPSGNTIYF. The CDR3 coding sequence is TGTGCCAGAAGAACCGCCGACGGATCTCGTCCTTCTGGAAACACCATATATTTT.

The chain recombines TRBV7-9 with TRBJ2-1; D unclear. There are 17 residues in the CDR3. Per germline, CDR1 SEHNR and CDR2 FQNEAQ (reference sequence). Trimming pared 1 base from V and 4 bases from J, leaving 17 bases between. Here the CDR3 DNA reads TGTGCCAGCAGCTTAGGGGGATGGGAACCAAATTACAATGAGCAGTTCTTC. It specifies CASSLGGWEPNYNEQFF.

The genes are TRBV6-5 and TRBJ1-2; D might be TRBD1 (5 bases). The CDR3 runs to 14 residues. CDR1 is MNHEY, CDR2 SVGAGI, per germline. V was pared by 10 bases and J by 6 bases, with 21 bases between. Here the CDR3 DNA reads TGTGCCACCCAAGGGACTGAGGGCCTTAATGGCTACACCTTC. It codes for CATQGTEGLNGYTF.

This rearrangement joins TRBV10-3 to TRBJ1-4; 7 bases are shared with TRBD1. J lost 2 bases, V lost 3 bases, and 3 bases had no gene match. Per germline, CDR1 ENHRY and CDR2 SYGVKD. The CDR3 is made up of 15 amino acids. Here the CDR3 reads CAISDQDRTNEKLFF. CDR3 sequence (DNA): TGTGCCATCAGTGACCAGGACAGGACTAATGAAAAACTGTTTTTT.

The CDR3 sequence is CASSALGGAGGYTF. The CDR3 DNA is TGTGCCAGCAGCGCCCTAGGAGGGGCCGGTGGCTACACCTTC. The chain couples TRBV9 to TRBJ1-2; D is perhaps TRBD1 (5 bases). CDR3 length equals 14 residues. Per germline, CDR1 SGDLS and CDR2 YYNGEE. V lost 3 bases and J lost 7, with 16 bases in between.

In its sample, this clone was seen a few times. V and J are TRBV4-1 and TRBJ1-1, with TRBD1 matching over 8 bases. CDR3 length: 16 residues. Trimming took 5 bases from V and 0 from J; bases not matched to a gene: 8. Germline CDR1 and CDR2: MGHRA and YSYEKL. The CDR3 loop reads CASSSLRGHMNTEAFF. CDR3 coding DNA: TGCGCCAGCAGCTCGCTCAGGGGGCACATGAACACTGAAGCTTTCTTT.

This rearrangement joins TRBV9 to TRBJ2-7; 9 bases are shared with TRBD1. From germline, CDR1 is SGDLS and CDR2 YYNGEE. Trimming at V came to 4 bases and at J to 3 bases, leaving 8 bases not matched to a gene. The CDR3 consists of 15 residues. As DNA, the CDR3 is TGTGCCAGCAGCCCCCGGGACAGGGCGGACTACGAGCAGTACTTC. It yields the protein CASSPRDRADYEQYF. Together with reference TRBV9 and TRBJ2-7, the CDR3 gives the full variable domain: DSGVTQTPKHLITATGQRVTLRCSPRSGDLSVYWYQQSLDQGLQFLIQYYNGEERAKGNILERFSAQQFPDLHSELNLSSLELGDSALYFCASSPRDRADYEQYFGPGTRLTVT.